Below, 7 T cell receptor beta chains from the same sample are listed, as sequenced in a study of CD8+ T cells in alopecia areata listed by TCRdb under 2018. Library method: the immunoSEQ multiplex PCR assay. RNA was extracted from all samples and reverse transcribed into cDNA as template for TCR sequencing. Here the immuneACCESS table is served through TCRdb, limited to in-frame sequences with V and J called. Missing clones are a known gap in these copies; in checked studies unresolved V genes cover under half, and the rest lacks a known reason. This sample gives around 160,000 clones in total; more than 45% of them show up just once. Approximately 7% of the sample is held by the ten biggest clonotypes. Sequenced: CD4+ T cells sorted from blood. Receptor source: a human donor with alopecia areata.

V gene TRBV5-1 combines with J gene TRBJ2-7, with D maybe TRBD1 (5 bases). This CDR3 region has 15 residues. V was cut by 0 bases and J by 7 bases, with 17 bases left in between. The germline V gene has CDR1 SGHRS and CDR2 YFSETQ. The CDR3 loop reads CASSLALSVGLEQYF. In nucleotides, the CDR3 is TGCGCCAGCAGCTTGGCACTCTCGGTGGGGCTTGAGCAGTACTTC.

The chain links TRBV27 to TRBJ2-5; D not certain. Per the germline V gene, CDR1 is MNHEY and CDR2 is SMNVEV (reference sequence). The CDR3 contains 10 residues. Trimming left V 6 bases short and J 2 bases short, with 1 base between. The CDR3 nucleotides read TGTGCCAGCAGGCAAGAGACCCAGTACTTC. This gives the protein CASRQETQYF.

In its sample, this clone was seen a few times. The V call is TRBV2, the J call TRBJ2-7; D gene ambiguous. V shed 4 bases and J shed 4 bases, with 8 bases lying between them. This CDR3 comprises 12 residues. Germline V lookup: CDR1 SNHLY, CDR2 FYNNEI. For the CDR3, the DNA is TGTGCCAGCAGTGTGTCGAGTTACGAGCAGTACTTC. Amino acid sequence: CASSVSSYEQYF.

This clone appeared a few times. The CDR3 DNA reads TGCAGCGCCACCCGACAGGGACGATCCGGGGAGCTGTTTTTT. Protein sequence: CSATRQGRSGELFF. The V call is TRBV29-1, the J call TRBJ2-2, with TRBD1 matching 7 bases. V lost 7 bases to trimming and J lost 6 bases; unmatched junction nucleotides: 11. This CDR3 has 14 amino acids. Germline assignment: CDR1 SQVTM and CDR2 ANQGSEA.

This clone was seen only a few times. DNA for the CDR3: TGCGCCAGCAGCTTGGATGGGCGTGGTACCTACGAGCAGTACTTC. This codes for CASSLDGRGTYEQYF. V usage is TRBV5-1 and J usage is TRBJ2-7; D is unclear. Germline CDR1 is SGHRS and CDR2 is YFSETQ. This CDR3 is 15 amino acids long. The V end was cut by 0 bases, the J end by 2 bases, with 12 bases between.

This chain uses TRBV28 with TRBJ2-1; D not resolved. The germline V gene encodes CDR1 MDHEN and CDR2 SYDVKM. This CDR3 is 10 amino acids long. V gave up 3 bases and J gave up 6 bases, with 0 bases separating them. The CDR3 DNA is TGTGCCAGCAGTTTCAATGAGCAGTTCTTC. It translates to CASSFNEQFF.

This clone came up a few times. V and J are TRBV5-1 and TRBJ1-2, with 8 positions matching TRBD1. Germline V CDR1 and CDR2: SGHRS, YFSETQ. This CDR3 comprises 16 residues. J gave up 7 bases and V 0 bases, and 11 bases lay outside the gene matches. DNA of the CDR3: TGCGCCAGCAGCTTGGAAGGACAGGGAGTTCTTGGTGGCTACACCTTC. Translating it yields CASSLEGQGVLGGYTF. The full variable domain, in which reference TRBV5-1 and TRBJ1-2 provide the parts outside the CDR3, is KAGVTQTPRYLIKTRGQQVTLSCSPISGHRSVSWYQQTPGQGLQFLFEYFSETQRNKGNFPGRFSGRQFSNSRSEMNVSTLELGDSALYLCASSLEGQGVLGGYTFGSGTRLTVV.